The 17 T cell receptor beta chains below come from one sample, sequenced in a study of OX40 agonist ivuxolimab in advanced cancers. This table comes from immunoSEQ multiplex PCR, and its TCRdb copy is limited to in-frame clones, with some not included. Of about 62,000 clones listed, around 88% were seen once; the top ten hold around 0.78%. The specimen was CD4+ or CD8+ T cells sorted from blood, collected in a trial of the OX40 agonist ivuxolimab. The receptor set was obtained from an adult with an advanced solid tumor such as melanoma, head and neck, liver or kidney cancer.

In its sample, this clone was seen a few times. This chain connects TRBV11-1 to TRBJ1-4; tentatively, D is TRBD1 (6 bases). Deletions cut 6 bases from V and 8 bases from J, with 13 bases between. The CDR3 runs to 13 residues. Germline values: CDR1 SGHAT, CDR2 FQDESV (reference sequence). The CDR3 region is CASSSRGGEKLFF. As DNA, the CDR3 is TGTGCCAGCAGTAGCAGGGGCGGCGAAAAACTGTTTTTT.

The J gene is TRBJ1-5, the V gene TRBV28; 10 bases agree with TRBD1. The germline CDR1 and CDR2 sequences are MDHEN and SYDVKM. This CDR3 contains 15 residues. J was trimmed by 5 bases and V by 5 bases; bases with no gene match: 6. Written as DNA, the CDR3 is TGTGCCAGCAGTCCGAGGACAGGGGGTTATCAGCCCCAGCATTTT. This sequence encodes CASSPRTGGYQPQHF.

V and J are TRBV10-2 and TRBJ1-3; D is undetermined. Germline loops: CDR1 WSHSY, CDR2 SAAADI. The CDR3 extends over 17 amino acids. Trimming took 0 bases from V and 4 from J, leaving 16 bases between them. CDR3 loop: CASSESVIGRAGNTIYF. The CDR3, as DNA: TGCGCCAGCAGTGAGTCGGTTATAGGCAGAGCGGGAAACACCATATATTTT.

The chain employs TRBV5-4 and TRBJ1-1; D perhaps matches TRBD1 (5 bases). Trimming cost V 1 base and J 1 base, with 11 bases left between them. The germline V gene has CDR1 SGHNT and CDR2 YYREEE (reference sequence). CDR3 length equals 15 residues. In nucleotides, the CDR3 is TGTGCCAGCAGCTTGTGGGGAACAGGGAACACTGAAGCTTTCTTT. Encoded protein: CASSLWGTGNTEAFF.

The chain joins TRBV5-4 to TRBJ2-5; D uncertain. The J call may not be correct, given that the DNA end is closer to TRBJ2-7. The CDR3 runs to 15 residues. Per the germline V gene, CDR1 is SGHNT and CDR2 is YYREEE (reference sequence). CDR3 nucleotides: TGTGCCAGCAGCTTGTCCCGCGGCCGGTCCTACGAGCAGTACTTC. This codes for CASSLSRGRSYEQYF.

V usage is TRBV2 and J usage is TRBJ1-1; D not resolved. V lost 6 bases, J lost 7 bases, and 15 bases lay in between. The CDR3 covers 13 residues. Germline V gene sequence: CDR1 SNHLY, CDR2 FYNNEI. CDR3 DNA sequence: TGTGCCAGCAGGGGCACCAGAACAATTGAAGCTTTCTTT. Protein sequence: CASRGTRTIEAFF.

This rearrangement joins TRBV7-6 to TRBJ2-3; weak D call: TRBD2 (5 bases). Trimming cost V 5 bases and J 6 bases, with 15 bases left between them. This CDR3 is 14 amino acids long. Germline lookup yields CDR1 SGHVS and CDR2 FNYEAQ. The CDR3, as DNA: TGTGCCAGCAGCCCGAGATCCGGCGGGGATACGCAGTATTTT. Translation: CASSPRSGGDTQYF.

The genes are TRBV19 and TRBJ2-7; possibly TRBD1 for D (6 bases). Germline values: CDR1 LNHDA, CDR2 SQIVND (reference sequence). The CDR3 runs to 14 residues. Trimming took off 7 bases at V and 6 bases at J, with 19 bases between the two ends. Written as DNA, the CDR3 is TGTGCCAGTAAGACGGCCGGACAGACCGGCGAGCAGTACTTC. Protein product: CASKTAGQTGEQYF.

This chain uses TRBV6-1 with TRBJ2-1, with 8 nucleotides matching TRBD2. The CDR3 loop spans 13 amino acids. With V trimmed by 7 bases and J by 13 bases, 12 bases remained unmatched. Germline V gene data show CDR1 as MNHNS and CDR2 as SASEGT. The CDR3 here is CASTPREDRPQFF. The CDR3 nucleotides read TGTGCCAGCACTCCGCGGGAGGACCGCCCCCAGTTCTTC.

The V call is TRBV19, the J call TRBJ2-3; D gene uncertain. Deletions cut 4 bases from V and 4 bases from J, with 9 bases between. The CDR3 sequence is 13 residues long. Germline lookup yields CDR1 LNHDA and CDR2 SQIVND (reference sequence). CDR3 DNA sequence: TGTGCCAGTAGTAGTCTAGAGGCAGATACGCAGTATTTT. It codes for CASSSLEADTQYF.

The chain employs TRBV28 and TRBJ2-3; D is perhaps TRBD1 or TRBD2 (7 bases each). CDR3 length: 15 amino acids. Germline CDR1 and CDR2: MDHEN and SYDVKM. Trimming shortened V by 6 bases and J by 4 bases, and 17 bases separated the two germline ends. The CDR3 DNA reads TGTGCCAGCAGCCCAGGGGGGGGTAGCGCAGATACGCAGTATTTT. Amino acid sequence: CASSPGGGSADTQYF.

This chain links TRBV28 with TRBJ2-2; D gene uncertain. Germline CDR1 is MDHEN and CDR2 is SYDVKM. The CDR3 has 12 residues. V was trimmed by 5 bases and J by 5 bases, leaving 6 bases between them. CDR3 residues: CASSRRTGELFF. CDR3 in DNA: TGTGCCAGCAGTCGGCGGACCGGGGAGCTGTTTTTT.

This chain connects TRBV6-5 to TRBJ2-5, with TRBD1 matching 9 bases. Germline lookup yields CDR1 MNHEY and CDR2 SVGAGI. V trimming: 5 bases; J trimming: 1 base; junction bases outside the gene matches: 2. CDR3 length: 14 residues. CDR3 residues: CASSLDRGQETQYF. In nucleotides, the CDR3 is TGTGCCAGCAGTCTGGACAGGGGCCAAGAGACCCAGTACTTC.

V is TRBV30 and J is TRBJ2-7; D gene uncertain. The V gene's germline CDR1 is GTSNPN and CDR2 SVGIG (reference sequence). V gave up 1 base and J gave up 5 bases, with 6 bases separating them. This CDR3 comprises 11 residues. The CDR3 DNA reads as TGTGCCTGGAGTGCCAGACACGAGCAGTACTTC. Translated, it gives CAWSARHEQYF.

The gene calls are TRBV19 and TRBJ2-4; the D call may be TRBD1 or TRBD2 (6 bases each). The germline gives CDR1 LNHDA, CDR2 SQIVND (reference sequence). The CDR3 is 17 residues long. Trimming removed 3 bases at V and 7 bases at J, with 22 bases between. The CDR3 is CASSIYRVMVGGNIQYF. The CDR3 bases are TGTGCCAGTAGTATCTACAGGGTAATGGTGGGGGGCAACATTCAGTACTTC.

This clone was recorded only once. V is TRBV28 and J is TRBJ2-7; TRBD1 matches 9 bases. Looked up from germline, CDR1 is MDHEN and CDR2 is SYDVKM. Germline trimming cut 4 bases from V and 1 base from J; bases unmatched to any gene: 5. The CDR3 spans 15 residues. CDR3 protein: CASSSSGTGSYEQYF. Here the CDR3 DNA reads TGTGCCAGCAGTTCCTCCGGGACAGGGTCCTACGAGCAGTACTTC.

This sequence joins TRBV5-1 and TRBJ2-1; TRBD1 aligns across 10 bases. The trim removed 0 bases at V and 6 bases at J, leaving 9 bases unmatched. The CDR3 runs 17 residues. Germline assignment: CDR1 SGHRS and CDR2 YFSETQ. The CDR3 nucleotides read TGCGCCAGCAGCTTGGCCTCGGGGACAGGGGAGGGCAATGAGCAGTTCTTC. Its translation is CASSLASGTGEGNEQFF. Full variable domain (rest looked up from reference TRBV5-1 and TRBJ2-1): KAGVTQTPRYLIKTRGQQVTLSCSPISGHRSVSWYQQTPGQGLQFLFEYFSETQRNKGNFPGRFSGRQFSNSRSEMNVSTLELGDSALYLCASSLASGTGEGNEQFFGPGTRLTVL.